One T cell receptor (beta chain) is described in this entry. Its antigen is not yet known. Qualities for individual bases were not recorded, and no much larger clone is one base off. The data were obtained in a study of blood T cell repertoires in COVID-19 (dated by TCRdb to the early 2020s). Study-wide context: The collaborator samples originated in the United States, Italy and Spain and spanned the acute and convalescent phases of COVID-19. Samples came from the ongoing ImmuneRACE study (first 160 participants) plus 1,254 subjects from 6 global collaborators. Where available, HLA class I and class II types were obtained from metadata supplied by the sample provider rather than from assay-based typing. The dataset comprised deeply sampled blood TCRbeta repertoires from subjects exposed to, actively infected with, or recovered from COVID-19. The sample metadata nearly always contained a de-identified subject ID, COVID-19 status, age in years and sex. The material from the prospective study consisted of cDNA or gDNA derived from T cells, B-cell-depleted T cells, or PBMCs. The repertoires were made available in a free public database intended to serve as a resource for research on the immune response to SARS-CoV-2.

TCRbeta CDR3 regions were amplified from genomic DNA using the immunoSEQ Assay, a bias-controlled multiplex PCR. Turning to the authors' computational methods: Nucleated cell counts per sample were estimated from amplification of reference gene primers within the assay. Sequence reads were collapsed and filtered to measure the absolute abundance of every unique TCRbeta CDR3 rearrangement. For each sample, productive Simpson clonality was calculated as the square root of Simpson's diversity index across productive rearrangements. Held by TCRdb, this immuneACCESS table contains in-frame sequences only and omits some clones. Under half of the omission traces to an unresolved V gene where checked; the cause of the rest is unknown. The DNA was the basis for D and trimming; V, J and clone size are from that table. This sample is represented by around 76,000 clones; 85% to 90% of them were singletons. The ten largest clones capture just over 5% of the sample.

The collaborating institutions used their own protocols to collect whole blood in K2EDTA tubes. Collaborator samples were shipped for TCRbeta analysis as frozen whole blood, isolated PBMCs, or DNA extracted from either sample type. Results the study describes overall, beyond this receptor: The quantity of clinical and demographic metadata differed by source and by participant and was supplied without curation.

The CDR1 and CDR2 encoded by the germline V gene are SGHTA and FQGNSA. Ends trimmed: V by 6 bases, J by 4 bases; bases unmatched to a gene: 4. The CDR3 runs 14 residues from the cysteine to the phenylalanine. Just CDR3 DNA is preserved here, 42 bases in frame from base 1. The clonotype was recovered from a man of 80 years or more with acute or convalescent COVID-19. Sequenced sample: peripheral blood. The chain couples TRBV7-2 to TRBJ2-3, with TRBD1 identical over 10 junction bases. In nucleotide form, the sequence is TGTGCCAGCAGTTATGGACAGGGGGCAGATACGCAGTATTTT. This is translated as CASSYGQGADTQYF.